This is a list of T cell receptor beta chains from one sample in a study of shared clonotypes between healthy human individuals. Profiled with immunoSEQ multiplex PCR; TCRdb holds only in-frame clones, not every one. This repertoire shows 650,000 to 800,000 clones, roughly 72% found once; its top ten account for 1.8%. The sample taken for sequencing was memory CD4+ T cells sorted from blood. Every receptor here comes from a young woman in good health. CDR3s include the opening cysteine and the closing phenylalanine or tryptophan. The D gene is left open where the match is weak. A row's size may be missing; if present it is once, few, many or a size class.

CDR3 protein: CASSQDRDTEAFF
CDR3 DNA: TGCGCCAGCAGCCAAGATCGGGACACTGAAGCTTTCTTT
clone size: NA
V gene: TRBV4-1
D gene: NA
J gene: TRBJ1-1

CDR3 protein: CSAEGAYEQYF
CDR3 DNA: TGCAGTGCCGAGGGGGCCTACGAGCAGTACTTC
clone size: NA
V gene: TRBV20-1
D gene: NA
J gene: TRBJ2-7

CDR3 protein: CAASGTGLSGNTIYF
CDR3 DNA: TGTGCCGCCTCCGGGACAGGGCTCTCTGGAAACACCATATATTTT
clone size: NA
V gene: TRBV10-3
D gene: TRBD1
J gene: TRBJ1-3

CDR3 protein: CASSTANSGNTIYF
CDR3 DNA: TGTGCCAGCAGTACAGCGAACTCTGGAAACACCATATATTTT
clone size: NA
V gene: TRBV6-5
D gene: NA
J gene: TRBJ1-3

CDR3 protein: CASPPGIAGSTDTQYF
CDR3 DNA: TGTGCCAGTCCCCCCGGGATAGCGGGGAGCACAGATACGCAGTATTTT
clone size: NA
V gene: TRBV28
D gene: TRBD2
J gene: TRBJ2-3

CDR3 protein: CASSPRGNQPQHF
CDR3 DNA: TGTGCCAGCAGCCCGAGGGGGAATCAGCCCCAGCATTTT
clone size: NA
V gene: TRBV7-2
D gene: NA
J gene: TRBJ1-5

CDR3 protein: CASSVVLPQEEPWPPTPGTDTQYF
CDR3 DNA: TGTGCCAGCAGCGTAGTGCTCCCCCAGGAAGAGCCCTGGCCCCCTACACCCGGCACAGATACGCAGTATTTT
clone size: NA
V gene: TRBV9
D gene: NA
J gene: TRBJ2-3

CDR3 protein: CASSQDRGEYEQYF
CDR3 DNA: TGTGCCAGCAGCCAAGATAGGGGGGAGTACGAGCAGTACTTC
clone size: few
V gene: TRBV14
D gene: NA
J gene: TRBJ2-7

CDR3 protein: CASSLGAPAMNSPLHF
CDR3 DNA: TGCGCCAGCAGCTTGGGGGCACCAGCCATGAATTCACCCCTCCACTTT
clone size: once
V gene: TRBV5-1
D gene: NA
J gene: TRBJ1-6

CDR3 protein: CASRQGGPYNEQFF
CDR3 DNA: TGTGCCAGCAGACAGGGCGGGCCCTACAATGAGCAGTTCTTC
clone size: NA
V gene: TRBV6-6
D gene: NA
J gene: TRBJ2-1

CDR3 protein: CATSSRGRETQYF
CDR3 DNA: TGTGCCACCAGCAGCCGCGGGCGGGAGACCCAGTACTTC
clone size: NA
V gene: TRBV15
D gene: NA
J gene: TRBJ2-5

CDR3 protein: CASSFLGQGNTEAFF
CDR3 DNA: TGTGCCAGCAGCTTCTTGGGACAGGGGAACACTGAAGCTTTCTTT
clone size: once
V gene: TRBV7-6
D gene: TRBD1
J gene: TRBJ1-1

CDR3 protein: CASSPGTDRGTQYF
CDR3 DNA: TGTGCCAGCAGCCCCGGGACCGACCGTGGGACCCAGTACTTC
clone size: NA
V gene: TRBV11-3
D gene: NA
J gene: TRBJ2-5

CDR3 protein: CASRPIFRPSYEQYF
CDR3 DNA: TGCGCCAGCAGACCGATTTTTAGGCCATCCTACGAGCAGTACTTC
clone size: NA
V gene: TRBV4-1
D gene: NA
J gene: TRBJ2-7

CDR3 protein: CASSPGGRGNTEAFF
CDR3 DNA: TGTGCCAGCAGCCCTGGGGGCAGGGGGAACACTGAAGCTTTCTTT
clone size: NA
V gene: TRBV6-4
D gene: NA
J gene: TRBJ1-1

CDR3 protein: CASSEDTGQGVLPGELFF
CDR3 DNA: TGTGCCAGCAGTGAAGACACGGGACAGGGGGTGTTGCCCGGGGAGCTGTTTTTT
clone size: NA
V gene: TRBV25-1
D gene: TRBD1
J gene: TRBJ2-2

CDR3 protein: CASSLSGEVGKLFF
CDR3 DNA: TGTGCCAGCAGTTTATCCGGGGAGGTGGGAAAACTGTTTTTT
clone size: NA
V gene: TRBV27
D gene: NA
J gene: TRBJ1-4

CDR3 protein: CASSWDRASGNTIYF
CDR3 DNA: TGCGCCAGCAGCTGGGACAGGGCCTCTGGAAACACCATATATTTT
clone size: NA
V gene: TRBV5-1
D gene: TRBD1
J gene: TRBJ1-3

CDR3 protein: CASSFGGVSEKLFF
CDR3 DNA: TGCGCCAGCAGCTTTGGGGGGGTCAGTGAAAAACTGTTTTTT
clone size: NA
V gene: TRBV5-1
D gene: NA
J gene: TRBJ1-4

CDR3 protein: CASSSGTGYTF
CDR3 DNA: TGTGCCAGCAGCTCAGGGACCGGCTACACCTTC
clone size: many
V gene: TRBV7-9
D gene: NA
J gene: TRBJ1-2

CDR3 protein: CASSAGGGGATEAFF
CDR3 DNA: TGTGCCAGCAGCGCGGGCGGAGGGGGTGCGACTGAAGCTTTCTTT
clone size: NA
V gene: TRBV9
D gene: NA
J gene: TRBJ1-1

CDR3 protein: CSVRTSGIYEQYF
CDR3 DNA: TGCAGCGTTAGGACTAGCGGGATCTACGAGCAGTACTTC
clone size: NA
V gene: TRBV29-1
D gene: TRBD2
J gene: TRBJ2-7